This entry features one TCR beta chain sequence. Its antigen is unknown. CD45RO-negative, CCR7-selected cells formed the naive CD8 fraction, which excluded terminally differentiated effector memory CD45RA+ cells. The sample comes from a study of shared clonotypes between healthy human individuals. Overall study results and limits: A generally larger estimated richness was seen in naive subsets than in memory subsets.

CDR1 is MNHEY, CDR2 SMNVEV, per germline (reference sequence). V was clipped by 6 bases and J by 4 bases; unmatched bases: 6. This CDR3 is built from 16 residues. The protocol was immunoSEQ multiplex PCR, while the TCRdb copy is restricted to in-frame clones and leaves out a portion. The repertoire holds about 1,800,000 clones, with approximately 94% as singletons. This TCR was sampled from a man aged 18-30 years in good health. The sequencing input was naive CD8+ T cells sorted from blood. The chain combines TRBV27 with TRBJ2-1; TRBD2 matches 13 bases. CDR3 loop: CASRDGTSGVYNEQFF. DNA of the CDR3: TGTGCCAGCAGGGACGGGACTAGCGGGGTTTACAATGAGCAGTTCTTC.